These 22 T cell receptor beta chains were all obtained from the same sample, sequenced in a study of cytomegalovirus exposure and HLA in healthy donors. Researchers ran the PCR with 60 Vbeta and 13 Jbeta primers. Measured with immunoSEQ multiplex PCR; TCRdb has only the in-frame clones, and not every one. The sample totals under 75,000 clones. The sample was PBMCs. The receptors shown here come from a female donor in good health and CMV-seropositive.

This chain joins TRBV4-3 and TRBJ1-1; D is unclear. V was clipped by 0 bases and J by 5 bases, with 10 bases between them. Germline V gene sequence: CDR1 LGHNA, CDR2 YSLEER. This CDR3 spans 14 amino acids. The CDR3 sequence: CASSQDVPGTEAFF. DNA for the CDR3: TGCGCCAGCAGCCAAGATGTCCCGGGGACTGAAGCTTTCTTT.

The genes are TRBV25-1 and TRBJ1-2; unclear D gene. The V and J ends lost 1 base and 8 bases respectively, with 5 bases between them. CDR3 size: 11 residues. Germline CDR1 reads MGHDK; CDR2 reads SYGVNS. CDR3 residues: CASSESVGYTF. CDR3 DNA: TGTGCCAGCAGTGAATCTGTGGGCTACACCTTC.

This chain joins TRBV28 and TRBJ2-5, with D unclear. The germline V gene encodes CDR1 MDHEN and CDR2 SYDVKM. V was clipped by 2 bases and J by 5 bases, with 12 bases between them. This CDR3 has 14 residues. The CDR3 protein is CASSLGQSFETQYF. The CDR3 region has the DNA TGTGCCAGCAGTTTAGGGCAGTCCTTTGAGACCCAGTACTTC.

The rearrangement links TRBV7-9 to TRBJ1-2; 7 nucleotides match TRBD1. This CDR3 has 15 amino acids. Germline trimming cut 5 bases from V and 4 bases from J; bases unmatched to any gene: 10. CDR1 is SEHNR, CDR2 FQNEAQ, per germline (reference sequence). Here the CDR3 reads CASSPGPTGSYGYTF. DNA of the CDR3: TGTGCCAGCAGCCCTGGCCCGACAGGGTCCTATGGCTACACCTTC.

V is TRBV11-2 and J is TRBJ2-3; weak D call: TRBD2 (6 bases). Per the germline V gene, CDR1 is SGHAT and CDR2 is FQNNGV. This CDR3 has 15 amino acids. V lost 3 bases, J lost 5 bases, and 15 bases lay in between. The CDR3 here is CASSLLSGEGDTQYF. CDR3 coding DNA: TGTGCCAGCAGCTTGTTGTCGGGAGAAGGAGATACGCAGTATTTT.

This chain joins TRBV18 and TRBJ1-1; D remains ambiguous. The CDR3 consists of 15 residues. CDR1 KGHSH and CDR2 LQKENI come from the germline V gene. V was pared by 2 bases and J by 3 bases, with 13 bases between. For the CDR3, the DNA is TGTGCCAGCTCACCAAGGCGGCTCGTAGACACTGAAGCTTTCTTT. Translating it yields CASSPRRLVDTEAFF.

The chain carries TRBV29-1 and TRBJ2-1, with D perhaps TRBD2 (5 bases). From germline, CDR1 is SQVTM and CDR2 ANQGSEA. This CDR3 has 14 residues. The V gene lost 7 bases and the J gene lost 3 bases, with 16 bases spanning the gap. For the CDR3, the DNA is TGCAGCGCCTGCCGGGGTGTAGGCTACAATGAGCAGTTCTTC. Protein product: CSACRGVGYNEQFF.

The V and J genes are TRBV29-1 and TRBJ1-4; D not certain. Germline V lookup: CDR1 SQVTM, CDR2 ANQGSEA. The CDR3 consists of 11 residues. V lost 4 bases and J 6 bases, leaving 6 bases between the germline ends. CDR3 DNA: TGCAGCGTTGGTCTCGATGAAAAACTGTTTTTT. It specifies CSVGLDEKLFF.

The chain is built from TRBV5-6 and TRBJ2-3; D may be TRBD1 (5 bases). Germline V gene sequence: CDR1 SGHDT, CDR2 YYEEEE. The CDR3 runs 15 residues. Trimming took off 2 bases at V and 3 bases at J, with 13 bases between the two ends. The DNA of the CDR3 is TGTGCCAGCAGCTTAGGAGAAAGGGGTACAGATACGCAGTATTTT. Translated: CASSLGERGTDTQYF.

The gene calls are TRBV18 and TRBJ2-1; unclear D gene. Trimming shortened V by 1 base and J by 8 bases, and 18 bases separated the two germline ends. The CDR3 has 16 residues. Germline values: CDR1 KGHSH, CDR2 LQKENI. CDR3: CASSPLLLRRMDEQFF. As DNA, the CDR3 is TGTGCCAGCTCACCACTTCTACTTCGTCGCATGGATGAGCAGTTCTTC.

The chain employs TRBV4-2 and TRBJ1-4, with 9 bases aligning to TRBD1. Germline trimming cut 0 bases from V and 8 bases from J; bases unmatched to any gene: 10. The CDR3 extends over 17 amino acids. CDR1 and CDR2 (germline): LGHNA, YNFKEQ. CDR3 in amino acids: CASSQDMGTGFGEKLFF. The DNA for the CDR3 is TGTGCCAGCAGCCAAGATATGGGGACAGGGTTCGGAGAAAAACTGTTTTTT.

The chain combines TRBV19 with TRBJ2-3; D possibly corresponds to TRBD2 (6 bases). The germline V and J ends were trimmed by 2 bases and 0 bases, with 9 bases remaining between them. CDR1 and CDR2 from the germline V gene are LNHDA and SQIVND (reference sequence). This CDR3 region has 15 residues. The chain's CDR3 is CASSIFAGSTDTQYF. DNA of the CDR3: TGTGCCAGTAGTATATTTGCGGGGAGCACAGATACGCAGTATTTT.

The chain joins TRBV23-1 to TRBJ1-2, with TRBD1 matching 9 bases. TRBV23-1 is an ORF, with its function uncertain. J lost 6 bases, V lost 3 bases, and 5 bases had no gene match. The CDR3 consists of 14 residues. Here the CDR3 reads CASSQTRQGDGYTF. CDR3 DNA: TGCGCCAGCAGTCAGACCCGACAGGGGGATGGCTACACCTTC.

This rearrangement joins TRBV27 to TRBJ1-6; TRBD1 matches 9 bases. The germline CDR1 and CDR2 sequences are MNHEY and SMNVEV (reference sequence). Germline trimming cut 5 bases from V and 3 bases from J; bases unmatched to any gene: 5. The CDR3 spans 16 residues. For the CDR3, the DNA is TGTGCCAGCAGTACCGGGACAGGGAACTATAATTCACCCCTCCACTTT. Encoded protein: CASSTGTGNYNSPLHF.

The rearrangement joins TRBV30 to TRBJ1-6; D perhaps matches TRBD1 (5 bases). The V end was cut by 8 bases, the J end by 3 bases, with 17 bases between. Germline-derived CDR1 and CDR2 are GTSNPN and SVGIG (reference sequence). This CDR3 spans 15 amino acids. As DNA, the CDR3 is TGTGCCGGGACTGTGTCCCGCTACTATAATTCACCCCTCCACTTT. Translated, it gives CAGTVSRYYNSPLHF.

J is TRBJ1-2 and V is TRBV18, with 11 bases lining up with TRBD1. Germline lookup yields CDR1 KGHSH and CDR2 LQKENI. The length of the CDR3 is 14 residues. The ends lost 3 bases at V and 3 bases at J; junction bases unmatched: 0. DNA for the CDR3: TGTGCCAGCTCACCGGGACAGGGGGACTATGGCTACACCTTC. This gives the protein CASSPGQGDYGYTF.

This chain connects TRBV27 to TRBJ1-5, with a tentative D call TRBD1 (5 bases). Germline V gives CDR1 MNHEY, CDR2 SMNVEV (reference sequence). Trimming removed 7 bases from V and 4 bases from J, with 8 bases in between. The length of the CDR3 is 12 residues. The CDR3 spells CASKAGNQPQHF. In nucleotides, the CDR3 is TGTGCCAGCAAAGCAGGGAATCAGCCCCAGCATTTT.

J is TRBJ1-1 and V is TRBV28; 8 positions agree with TRBD1. The CDR3 has 17 residues. J gave up 5 bases and V 5 bases, and 16 bases lay outside the gene matches. CDR1 and CDR2 from the germline V gene are MDHEN and SYDVKM. The CDR3: CASSPPTLRGRETEAFF. The CDR3 bases are TGTGCCAGCAGTCCCCCGACCCTCAGGGGGCGCGAAACTGAAGCTTTCTTT.

The chain combines TRBV6-1 with TRBJ1-1; TRBD1 agrees at 10 bases. The CDR3 runs to 16 residues. The germline V gene encodes CDR1 MNHNS and CDR2 SASEGT. With 3 bases clipped from V and 0 bases from J, the junction kept 4 bases outside the gene matches. The CDR3 loop is CASSEGQGLMNTEAFF. The CDR3 DNA reads as TGTGCCAGCAGTGAGGGACAGGGGCTCATGAACACTGAAGCTTTCTTT.

The chain links TRBV6-6 to TRBJ1-3; D not resolved. The CDR3 totals 15 residues. Trimming left V 2 bases short and J 0 bases short, with 8 bases between. Germline V CDR1 and CDR2: MNHNY, SVGAGI (reference sequence). Written as DNA, the CDR3 is TGTGCCAGCAGTTACGAGCCAACCTCTGGAAACACCATATATTTT. Its translation is CASSYEPTSGNTIYF.

The chain couples TRBV4-1 to TRBJ1-1; TRBD1 might be the D (6 bases). V dropped 1 base and J dropped 4 bases, with 10 bases sitting between them. CDR3 length equals 14 residues. Germline CDR1 MGHRA, CDR2 YSYEKL. The CDR3 spells CASSQGQVGTEAFF. The CDR3 coding sequence is TGCGCCAGCAGCCAAGGACAGGTGGGCACTGAAGCTTTCTTT.

The chain employs TRBV7-9 and TRBJ2-1; the match to TRBD1 covers 8 bases. The CDR3 loop spans 14 amino acids. Germline V lookup: CDR1 SEHNR, CDR2 FQNEAQ (reference sequence). Trimming removed 4 bases from V and 6 bases from J; junction bases left unmatched: 5. The CDR3 DNA reads as TGTGCCAGCAGCTCCCGACAGGGGTTCAATGAGCAGTTCTTC. It codes for CASSSRQGFNEQFF.